This entry lists 25 T cell receptor beta chains sequenced from one sample in a study of blood T cell repertoires in COVID-19. TCRdb keeps only in-frame clones here, not all; method: immunoSEQ multiplex PCR. The profile shows under 150,000 clones, more than 75% of them singletons. The sequencing input was peripheral blood. The receptors were gathered from a woman aged 40 to 50 with acute or convalescent COVID-19.

With regard to this clone: Sequence at one end of the junction differs from germline and may be a read error. CDR3 sequence: CASREGGTANEKLFF. The CDR3 DNA is TGTGCCAGCAGGGAAGGGGGCACAGCTAATGAAAAACTGTTTTTT. This sequence joins TRBV6-1 and TRBJ1-4, with 7 bases lining up with TRBD1. Germline V lookup: CDR1 MNHNS, CDR2 SASEGT. The CDR3 spans 15 residues.

The chain is built from TRBV9 and TRBJ1-3; TRBD1 matches at 9 bases. V shed 4 bases, J shed 3 bases, and the junction held 8 bases outside the gene matches. The CDR3 is made up of 16 amino acids. Germline CDR1 is SGDLS and CDR2 is YYNGEE. The CDR3 here is CASSPRTGVFGNTIYF. The DNA of the CDR3 is TGTGCCAGCAGCCCAAGGACAGGGGTATTTGGAAACACCATATATTTT.

This chain links TRBV5-6 with TRBJ1-5; D unclear. In germline, CDR1 is SGHDT, CDR2 YYEEEE. Trimming stripped 0 bases from V and 3 bases from J, with 13 bases between. The CDR3 is 16 residues long. The CDR3 region has the DNA TGTGCCAGCAGCTTGGCCTCGGCAGGTGCCAATCAGCCCCAGCATTTT. Its translation is CASSLASAGANQPQHF.

The chain is built from TRBV6-6 and TRBJ1-1, with D unresolved. CDR1 is MNHNY and CDR2 is SVGAGI in the germline V gene (reference sequence). There are 13 residues in the CDR3. Deletions cut 2 bases from V and 4 bases from J, with 8 bases between. The CDR3 sequence is CASSYGGSTEAFF. DNA of the CDR3: TGTGCCAGCAGTTACGGCGGGAGCACTGAAGCTTTCTTT.

The CDR3 is CASSFDAGGDFYGYTF. As DNA, the CDR3 is TGTGCCAGCAGCTTCGATGCAGGGGGTGATTTCTATGGCTACACCTTC. V and J are TRBV5-8 and TRBJ1-2; 7 nucleotides match TRBD1. Germline lookup yields CDR1 SGHTS and CDR2 YDEGEE. The CDR3 is 16 amino acids. With 2 bases clipped from V and 4 bases from J, the junction kept 11 bases outside the gene matches.

This chain connects TRBV5-6 to TRBJ1-2, with TRBD1 identical over 9 bases. V lost 4 bases, J lost 8 bases, and 12 bases stayed unmatched. The length of the CDR3 is 15 residues. Germline CDR1 SGHDT, CDR2 YYEEEE. As DNA, the CDR3 is TGTGCCAGCAGCGTAGAACACAGGGGGCTGAGAGGCTACACCTTC. Its protein product is CASSVEHRGLRGYTF.

The chain recombines TRBV29-1 with TRBJ1-1, with no clear D. The CDR3 runs to 13 residues. V was shortened by 6 bases and J by 3 bases, with 14 bases between the two germline ends. Germline CDR1 and CDR2: SQVTM and ANQGSEA. CDR3 sequence: CSVESPGDTEAFF. The CDR3 DNA sequence: TGCAGCGTCGAAAGTCCCGGGGACACTGAAGCTTTCTTT.

This clone was detected once. The genes are TRBV5-1 and TRBJ1-1; perhaps TRBD1 as D (5 bases). From germline, CDR1 is SGHRS and CDR2 YFSETQ. Trimming took 7 bases from V and 1 from J, leaving 11 bases between them. The CDR3 length is 13 residues. The CDR3 loop reads CASGTGGNTEAFF. DNA of the CDR3: TGCGCCAGCGGGACGGGAGGGAACACTGAAGCTTTCTTT.

This rearrangement joins TRBV9 to TRBJ2-1; 11 bases match TRBD2. Losses at the gene ends were 5 bases for V and 1 base for J; bases not matched to a gene: 8. CDR3 length: 17 residues. The V gene's germline CDR1 is SGDLS and CDR2 YYNGEE. The CDR3 DNA reads as TGTGCCAGCAGTGCAGGGGGACTAGCGGCTTCCTACAATGAGCAGTTCTTC. It is translated as CASSAGGLAASYNEQFF.

This sequence joins TRBV5-5 and TRBJ1-3; D is uncertain. Germline assignment: CDR1 SGHKS and CDR2 YYEKEE (reference sequence). The CDR3 consists of 15 residues. The V end was cut by 4 bases, the J end by 7 bases, with 18 bases between. The CDR3 protein is CASSGERRIVNTIYF. CDR3 nucleotide sequence: TGTGCCAGCAGCGGTGAGAGGAGAATTGTCAACACCATATATTTT. The whole variable domain, filled in from reference TRBV5-5 and TRBJ1-3, reads DAGVTQSPTHLIKTRGQQVTLRCSPISGHKSVSWYQQVLGQGPQFIFQYYEKEERGRGNFPDRFSARQFPNYSSELNVNALLLGDSALYLCASSGERRIVNTIYFGEGSWLTVV.

The chain couples TRBV10-3 to TRBJ1-5; 9 nucleotides match TRBD1. Germline V gives CDR1 ENHRY, CDR2 SYGVKD. This CDR3 is 13 amino acids long. V shed 10 bases and J 6 bases; nucleotides not matched to a gene: 7. CDR3 nucleotides: TGTGCCAGCCGGGACAGGGACGTTCAGCCCCAGCATTTT. It codes for CASRDRDVQPQHF.

This chain uses TRBV30 with TRBJ1-1; 10 bases fit TRBD1. This CDR3 spans 15 amino acids. Germline V gene lookup returns CDR1 GTSNPN and CDR2 SVGIG (reference sequence). V shed 4 bases, J shed 3 bases, and the junction held 8 bases outside the gene matches. The CDR3 region has the DNA TGTGCCTGGACGGGACAGGGGTTGGGGGACACTGAAGCTTTCTTT. Protein sequence: CAWTGQGLGDTEAFF.

V and J are TRBV7-2 and TRBJ2-1, with TRBD1 matching 9 bases. J lost 2 bases, V lost 4 bases, and 0 bases had no gene match. This CDR3 is 14 amino acids long. CDR1 and CDR2 (germline): SGHTA, FQGNSA. The CDR3 DNA reads TGTGCCAGCAGCTGGGACAGGGCCTACAATGAGCAGTTCTTC. Encoded protein: CASSWDRAYNEQFF.

CDR3 region: CASTSGGHQPQHF. The CDR3 coding sequence is TGTGCCAGCACCTCGGGGGGACATCAGCCCCAGCATTTT. This rearrangement joins TRBV6-5 to TRBJ1-5, with a tentative D call TRBD1 (5 bases). Germline V gene data show CDR1 as MNHEY and CDR2 as SVGAGI. Trimming took off 7 bases at V and 5 bases at J, with 12 bases between the two ends. The CDR3 is 13 amino acids.

CDR3 coding DNA: TGTGCCAGCACCCCTGGGCCGATCTATGGCTACACCTTC. Amino acids: CASTPGPIYGYTF. The chain employs TRBV6-5 and TRBJ1-2; the D is unclear. Germline V gene sequence: CDR1 MNHEY, CDR2 SVGAGI. CDR3 length: 13 residues. Trimming took off 7 bases at V and 4 bases at J, with 13 bases between the two ends.

This sequence joins TRBV7-2 and TRBJ1-4, with 8 positions matching TRBD1. The J segment lost 2 bases and the V segment lost 4 bases, leaving 3 bases of the junction unmatched. CDR1 is SGHTA and CDR2 is FQGNSA in the germline V gene. There are 15 residues in the CDR3. The DNA of the CDR3 is TGTGCCAGCAGCTCCCGACAGGGGACTAATGAAAAACTGTTTTTT. Its translation is CASSSRQGTNEKLFF.

In its sample, this clone was seen once. The chain employs TRBV27 and TRBJ1-1; D is ambiguous. CDR1 is MNHEY, CDR2 SMNVEV, per germline (reference sequence). The CDR3 is 13 amino acids. V was pared by 3 bases and J by 3 bases, with 8 bases between. CDR3 in DNA: TGTGCCAGCAGTTTCGCGCCTTACACTGAAGCTTTCTTT. It is translated as CASSFAPYTEAFF.

This clone was picked up a small number of times. The genes are TRBV6-4 and TRBJ2-5; possible D gene TRBD2, 6 bases. Germline V lookup: CDR1 MRHNA, CDR2 SNTAGT. Trimming took 2 bases from V and 5 from J, leaving 6 bases between them. The CDR3 is 12 amino acids. CDR3 sequence: CASSDGGETQYF. CDR3 nucleotide sequence: TGTGCCAGCAGTGACGGGGGGGAGACCCAGTACTTC.

Only one count was recorded for this clone. The chain employs TRBV19 and TRBJ1-2; TRBD1 might be the D (6 bases). The CDR3 loop spans 15 amino acids. V dropped 8 bases and J dropped 2 bases, with 18 bases sitting between them. Germline CDR1 is LNHDA and CDR2 is SQIVND (reference sequence). In nucleotides, the CDR3 is TGTGCCAGTCGAGTGGGGGCTAGGGCGAACTATGGCTACACCTTC. The encoded protein is CASRVGARANYGYTF.

This clone was seen once. The chain recombines TRBV19 with TRBJ1-1, with D unclear. In germline, CDR1 is LNHDA, CDR2 SQIVND (reference sequence). The CDR3 spans 13 residues. V lost 4 bases to trimming and J lost 1 base, with 7 bases between them. CDR3: CASSTRQNTEAFF. The DNA of the CDR3 is TGTGCCAGTAGTACTCGACAGAACACTGAAGCTTTCTTT.

The J gene is TRBJ1-2, the V gene TRBV18; D is undetermined. CDR3 length: 13 residues. Trimming removed 5 bases from V and 5 bases from J, with 12 bases in between. Germline V gene lookup returns CDR1 KGHSH and CDR2 LQKENI. CDR3 bases: TGTGCCAGCTCAGAGGCCGCGTATTATGGCTACACCTTC. It codes for CASSEAAYYGYTF.

V usage is TRBV9 and J usage is TRBJ2-2; TRBD2 matches 14 bases. This CDR3 contains 21 residues. Per the germline V gene, CDR1 is SGDLS and CDR2 is YYNGEE. J lost 3 bases, V lost 3 bases, and 16 bases had no gene match. The CDR3 nucleotides read TGTGCCAGCAGCGCGCACATGGCGACTAGCGGGGGGGCCAGGGACACCGGGGAGCTGTTTTTT. The encoded protein is CASSAHMATSGGARDTGELFF.

This chain links TRBV19 with TRBJ1-2; D is undetermined. Trimming shortened V by 7 bases and J by 8 bases, and 17 bases separated the two germline ends. The CDR3 contains 13 residues. Germline loops: CDR1 LNHDA, CDR2 SQIVND (reference sequence). CDR3 amino acids: CASTFSESRGYTF. CDR3 in DNA: TGTGCCAGTACATTCTCGGAATCGCGGGGCTACACCTTC. The entire variable domain, with the rest obtained from reference TRBV19 and TRBJ1-2, is as follows: DGGITQSPKYLFRKEGQNVTLSCEQNLNHDAMYWYRQDPGQGLRLIYYSQIVNDFQKGDIAEGYSVSREKKESFPLTVTSAQKNPTAFYLCASTFSESRGYTFGSGTRLTVV.

V is TRBV10-2 and J is TRBJ1-1; D perhaps matches TRBD1 (6 bases). CDR1 WSHSY and CDR2 SAAADI come from the germline V gene. Trimming shortened V by 7 bases and J by 1 base, and 13 bases separated the two germline ends. This CDR3 is 14 amino acids long. The CDR3 reads CASTLSRGNTEAFF. CDR3 nucleotide sequence: TGCGCCAGCACCTTAAGCAGGGGGAACACTGAAGCTTTCTTT.

This chain uses TRBV2 with TRBJ1-6; D is uncertain. Germline CDR1 and CDR2: SNHLY and FYNNEI. Trimming cost V 7 bases and J 2 bases, with 12 bases left between them. The length of the CDR3 is 15 residues. CDR3 nucleotide sequence: TGTGCCAGCACAGAGGAACTACCCTATAATTCACCCCTCCACTTT. Its protein is CASTEELPYNSPLHF.